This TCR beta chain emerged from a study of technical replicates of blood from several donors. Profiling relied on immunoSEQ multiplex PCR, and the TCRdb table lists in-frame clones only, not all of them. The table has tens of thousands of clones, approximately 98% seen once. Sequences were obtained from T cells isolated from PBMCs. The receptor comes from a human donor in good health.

The CDR3 protein is CASRTLDSPYQETQYF. The CDR3 region has the DNA TGTGCCAGCAGGACCCTTGACAGTCCGTACCAAGAGACCCAGTACTTC. This chain uses TRBV2 with TRBJ2-5, with D tentatively TRBD1 (5 bases). The CDR3 has 16 residues. Trimming took off 6 bases at V and 0 bases at J, with 17 bases between the two ends. CDR1 SNHLY and CDR2 FYNNEI come from the germline V gene.